In its sample, the clone carrying this T cell receptor beta chain was seen many times. TCRbeta library preparation incorporated unique molecular identifiers. TCRdb passed the PCR reads through MiXCR, listing each CDR3 protein once. The table shows about 270,000 distinct CDR3 sequences, with 9.9% occurring only once. V shed 6 bases, J shed 2 bases, and the junction held 8 bases outside the gene matches. The CDR3 covers 15 residues. CDR1 is MNHNS, CDR2 SASEGT, per germline. These data come from a study of T-cell reconstitution after alpha-beta-depleted transplantation in children. This chain joins TRBV6-1 and TRBJ2-7, with 9 bases lining up with TRBD1. The sequence was obtained from a human donor who donated a stem cell graft to a child with SCID. The source was PBMCs from the stem cell graft donor, collected from the stem cell graft. CDR3 nucleotides: TGTGCCAGCAGAAAACAGGGGGCCTTACCCTACGAGCAGTACTTC. Translating it yields CASRKQGALPYEQYF.